This TCR beta chain was observed in a study of shared T cell receptors in the human thymus. Profiled with immunoSEQ multiplex PCR; TCRdb holds only in-frame clones, not every one. The sample shows hundreds of thousands of clones, approximately 89% of them seen only once. V lost 7 bases and J lost 3, with 9 bases in between. The CDR3 spans 12 residues. Germline CDR1 LGHNT, CDR2 FRNRAP. Another study also made use of these data, one on human thymus T cells.

The origin of this receptor is a boy younger than two with a congenital heart defect. The V gene is TRBV12-5, the J gene TRBJ1-1; D possibly corresponds to TRBD1 (5 bases). The sequenced sample consisted of thymocytes. The DNA for the CDR3 is TGTGCTAGTGAAGGGGCCCACACTGAAGCTTTCTTT. Translating it yields CASEGAHTEAFF.